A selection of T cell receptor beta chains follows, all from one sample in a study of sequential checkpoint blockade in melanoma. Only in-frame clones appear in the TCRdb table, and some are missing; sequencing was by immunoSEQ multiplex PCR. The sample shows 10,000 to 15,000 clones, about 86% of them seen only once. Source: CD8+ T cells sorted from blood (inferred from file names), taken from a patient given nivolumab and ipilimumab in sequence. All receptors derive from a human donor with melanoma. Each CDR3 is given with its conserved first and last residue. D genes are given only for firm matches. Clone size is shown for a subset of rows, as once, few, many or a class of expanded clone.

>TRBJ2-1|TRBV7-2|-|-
CASSFTGSSYNEQFF
TGTGCCAGCAGCTTTACAGGGAGCTCCTACAATGAGCAGTTCTTC
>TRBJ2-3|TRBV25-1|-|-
CATRDGRGGPDTQYF
TGTGCCACCAGAGACGGAAGGGGGGGCCCAGATACGCAGTATTTT
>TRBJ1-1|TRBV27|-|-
CASMRAGTEAFF
TGTGCCAGTATGAGAGCCGGGACTGAAGCTTTCTTT
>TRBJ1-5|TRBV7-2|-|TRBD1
CASSLQDRAYSNQPQHF
TGTGCCAGCAGCTTACAAGACAGGGCGTATAGCAATCAGCCCCAGCATTTT
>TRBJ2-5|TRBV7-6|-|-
CASSLNRQGETQYF
TGTGCCAGCAGCTTAAATCGGCAGGGAGAGACCCAGTACTTC
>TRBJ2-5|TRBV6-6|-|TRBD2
CASRGPGLAGQETQYF
TGTGCCAGCAGAGGACCGGGACTAGCGGGCCAAGAGACCCAGTACTTC
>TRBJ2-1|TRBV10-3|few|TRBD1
CAISESGQSYNEQFF
TGTGCCATCAGTGAGTCGGGACAGAGTTACAATGAGCAGTTCTTC
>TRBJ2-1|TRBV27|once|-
CASSPSYNEQFF
TGTGCCAGCAGTCCTTCCTACAATGAGCAGTTCTTC
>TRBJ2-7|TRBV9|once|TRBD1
CASSAGTGGYEQYF
TGTGCCAGCAGCGCCGGGACAGGCGGCTACGAGCAGTACTTC
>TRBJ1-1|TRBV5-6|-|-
CASSEQGWTEAFF
TGTGCCAGCAGCGAACAGGGTTGGACTGAAGCTTTCTTT
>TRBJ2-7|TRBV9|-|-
CASSVESGYEQYF
TGTGCCAGCAGCGTAGAGTCGGGATACGAGCAGTACTTC
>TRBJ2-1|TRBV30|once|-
CAWAGAGEQFF
TGTGCCTGGGCAGGCGCCGGTGAGCAGTTCTTC
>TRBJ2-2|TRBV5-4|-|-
CASSLGDFYTGELFF
TGTGCCAGCAGCTTGGGGGACTTTTACACCGGGGAGCTGTTTTTT
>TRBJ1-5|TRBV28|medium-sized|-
CASSQLRGPQHF
TGTGCCAGCAGTCAACTTAGGGGGCCCCAGCATTTT
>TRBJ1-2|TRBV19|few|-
CASSTGVVNTF
TGTGCCAGTAGCACGGGAGTTGTCAACACCTTC
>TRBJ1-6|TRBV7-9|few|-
CASSSTESKTSPLHF
TGTGCCAGCAGCTCGACAGAGTCTAAGACGTCACCCCTCCACTTT
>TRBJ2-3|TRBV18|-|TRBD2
CASSPPTSGTSTDTQYF
TGTGCCAGCTCACCACCGACTAGCGGTACTAGCACAGATACGCAGTATTTT
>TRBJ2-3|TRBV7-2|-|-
CASSQGTFGTDTQYF
TGTGCCAGCAGCCAGGGGACGTTCGGCACAGATACGCAGTATTTT
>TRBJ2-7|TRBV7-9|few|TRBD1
CASQGDYEQYF
TGTGCCAGCCAGGGGGACTACGAGCAGTACTTC
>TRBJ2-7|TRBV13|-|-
CASSLSGARNEQYF
TGTGCCAGCAGCTTATCAGGGGCTCGAAACGAGCAGTACTTC
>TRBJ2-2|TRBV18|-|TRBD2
CASSLGLAGDYTGELFF
TGTGCCAGCTCACTCGGACTAGCGGGGGATTACACCGGGGAGCTGTTTTTT
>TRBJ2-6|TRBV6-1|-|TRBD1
CASNESGDRVLVGANVLTF
TGTGCCAGCAATGAGTCCGGGGACAGGGTTCTTGTTGGGGCCAACGTCCTGACTTTC
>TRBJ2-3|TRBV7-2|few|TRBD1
CASSSTGGGSDTQYF
TGTGCCAGCAGCTCGACAGGGGGTGGTTCAGATACGCAGTATTTT
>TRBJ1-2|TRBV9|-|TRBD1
CASSHPGQGDYGYTF
TGTGCCAGCAGCCACCCGGGACAGGGAGACTATGGCTACACCTTC